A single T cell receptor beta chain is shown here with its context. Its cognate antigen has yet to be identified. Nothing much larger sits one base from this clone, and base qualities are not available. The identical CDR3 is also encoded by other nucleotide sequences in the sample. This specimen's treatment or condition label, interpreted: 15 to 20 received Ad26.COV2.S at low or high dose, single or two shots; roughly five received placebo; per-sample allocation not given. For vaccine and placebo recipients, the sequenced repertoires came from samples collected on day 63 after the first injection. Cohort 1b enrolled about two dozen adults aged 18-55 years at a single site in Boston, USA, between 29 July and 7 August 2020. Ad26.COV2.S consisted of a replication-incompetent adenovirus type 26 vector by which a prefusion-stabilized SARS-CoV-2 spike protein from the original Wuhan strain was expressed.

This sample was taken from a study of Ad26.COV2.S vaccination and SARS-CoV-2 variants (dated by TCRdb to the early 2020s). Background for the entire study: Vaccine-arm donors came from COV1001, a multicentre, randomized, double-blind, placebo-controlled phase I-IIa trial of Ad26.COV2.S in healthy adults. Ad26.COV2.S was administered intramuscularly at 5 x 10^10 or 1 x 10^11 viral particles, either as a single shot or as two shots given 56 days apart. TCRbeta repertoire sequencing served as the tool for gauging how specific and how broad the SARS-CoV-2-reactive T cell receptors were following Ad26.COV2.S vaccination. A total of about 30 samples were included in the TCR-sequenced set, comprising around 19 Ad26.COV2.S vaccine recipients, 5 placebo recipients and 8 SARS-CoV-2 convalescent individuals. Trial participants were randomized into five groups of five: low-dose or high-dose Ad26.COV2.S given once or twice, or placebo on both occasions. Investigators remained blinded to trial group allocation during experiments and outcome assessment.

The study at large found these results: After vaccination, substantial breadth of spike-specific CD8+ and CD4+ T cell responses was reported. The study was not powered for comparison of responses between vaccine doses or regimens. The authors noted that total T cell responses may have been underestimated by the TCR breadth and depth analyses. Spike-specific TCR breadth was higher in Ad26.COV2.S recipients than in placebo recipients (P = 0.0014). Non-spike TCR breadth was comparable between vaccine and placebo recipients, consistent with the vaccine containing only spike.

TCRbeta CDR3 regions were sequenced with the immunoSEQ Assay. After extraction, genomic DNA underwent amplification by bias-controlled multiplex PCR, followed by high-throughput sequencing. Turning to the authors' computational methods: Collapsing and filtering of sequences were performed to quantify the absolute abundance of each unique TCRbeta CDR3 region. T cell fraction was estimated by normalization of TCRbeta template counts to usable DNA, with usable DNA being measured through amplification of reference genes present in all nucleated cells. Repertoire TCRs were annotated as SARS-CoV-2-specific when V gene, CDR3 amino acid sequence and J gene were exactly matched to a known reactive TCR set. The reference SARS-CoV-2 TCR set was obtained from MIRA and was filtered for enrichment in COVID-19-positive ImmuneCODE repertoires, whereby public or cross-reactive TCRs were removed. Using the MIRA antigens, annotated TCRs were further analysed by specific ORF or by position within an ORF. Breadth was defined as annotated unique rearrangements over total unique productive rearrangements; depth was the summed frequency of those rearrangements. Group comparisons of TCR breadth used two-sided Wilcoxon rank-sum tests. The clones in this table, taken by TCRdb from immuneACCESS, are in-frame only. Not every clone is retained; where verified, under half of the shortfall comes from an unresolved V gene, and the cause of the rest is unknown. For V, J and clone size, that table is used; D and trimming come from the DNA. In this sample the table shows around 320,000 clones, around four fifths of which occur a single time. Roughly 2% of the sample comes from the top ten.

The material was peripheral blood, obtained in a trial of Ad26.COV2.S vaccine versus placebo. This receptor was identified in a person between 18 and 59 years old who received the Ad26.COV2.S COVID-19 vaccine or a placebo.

The CDR3 region: CASSSPPGETQYF. The nucleotide sequence is TGTGCCAGCAGCTCTCCCCCGGGGGAGACCCAGTACTTC. The rearranged chain carries TRBV7-2 and TRBJ2-5; the D region possibly corresponds to TRBD2 (5 bases align). From the cysteine up to the phenylalanine, the CDR3 has a length of 13 residues. Left in the record is the CDR3 DNA by itself, 39 bases read in frame from the first base. V sheds 4 bases and J sheds 5 bases, leaving 11 bases between their ends. Sequences SGHTA (CDR1) and FQGNSA (CDR2) are obtained from the germline V gene.